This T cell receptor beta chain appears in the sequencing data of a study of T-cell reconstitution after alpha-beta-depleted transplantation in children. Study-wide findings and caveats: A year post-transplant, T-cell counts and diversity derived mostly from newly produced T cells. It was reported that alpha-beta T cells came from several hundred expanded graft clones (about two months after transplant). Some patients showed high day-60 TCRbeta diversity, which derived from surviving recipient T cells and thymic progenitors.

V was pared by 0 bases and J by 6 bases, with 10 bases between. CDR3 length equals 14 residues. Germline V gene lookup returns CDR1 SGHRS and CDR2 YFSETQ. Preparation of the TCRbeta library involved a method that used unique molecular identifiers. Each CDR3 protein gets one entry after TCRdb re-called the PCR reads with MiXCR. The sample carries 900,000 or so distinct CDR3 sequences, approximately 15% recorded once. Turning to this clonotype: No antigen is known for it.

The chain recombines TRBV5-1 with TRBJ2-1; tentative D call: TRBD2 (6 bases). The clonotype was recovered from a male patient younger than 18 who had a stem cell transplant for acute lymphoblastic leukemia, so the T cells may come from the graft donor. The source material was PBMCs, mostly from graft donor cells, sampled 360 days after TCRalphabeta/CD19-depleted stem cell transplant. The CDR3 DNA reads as TGCGCCAGCAGCTTGGACGGGAGCCCCAATGAGCAGTTCTTC. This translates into CASSLDGSPNEQFF. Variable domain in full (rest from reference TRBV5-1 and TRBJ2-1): KAGVTQTPRYLIKTRGQQVTLSCSPISGHRSVSWYQQTPGQGLQFLFEYFSETQRNKGNFPGRFSGRQFSNSRSEMNVSTLELGDSALYLCASSLDGSPNEQFFGPGTRLTVL.